This T cell receptor beta chain derives from a study of T cells after yellow fever vaccination. General study findings and limits: Researchers report a weaker secondary response that nonetheless peaked faster, day 5 versus 15.

TCRdb used MiXCR to reprocess the 5' RACE reads, holding one entry per CDR3 protein. The sample lists some 350,000 distinct CDR3 sequences, 4.1% occurring once. This clonotype was found a few times. No antigen is known for it. CDR1 ENHRY and CDR2 SYGVKD come from the germline V gene. This CDR3 comprises 15 residues. Trimming left V 6 bases short and J 6 bases short, with 17 bases between. This sequence joins TRBV10-3 and TRBJ2-2, with D possibly TRBD1 on 6 matching bases. The sequenced sample was PBMCs, obtained 5 days after the yellow fever booster vaccination. The TCR originated in a man younger than 35 who received the YFV17D yellow fever vaccine. CDR3 region: CAISLTGNVPGELFF. As DNA, the CDR3 is TGTGCCATCAGCCTCACAGGGAATGTGCCCGGGGAGCTGTTTTTT.